This TCR beta chain was obtained from a study of shared clonotypes between healthy human individuals. CDR1 and CDR2 from the germline V gene are SQVTM and ANQGSEA. Trimming pared 6 bases from V and 1 base from J, leaving 12 bases between. The CDR3 extends over 14 amino acids. Each unsorted sample relied on 70 million to 90 million PBMCs as its source of genomic DNA. Measured with immunoSEQ multiplex PCR; TCRdb has only the in-frame clones, and not every one. The sample has about 500,000 clones; 70% to 80% are singletons. Material for sequencing was PBMCs. The genes are TRBV29-1 and TRBJ2-2; D is perhaps TRBD1 (5 bases). The TCR originated in a woman aged 40 to 50 in good health. Some clones in this sample may be carry-over from other donors' samples. The CDR3, as DNA: TGCAGCGTGACACAAGACAGGAACACCGGGGAGCTGTTTTTT. This translates into CSVTQDRNTGELFF.